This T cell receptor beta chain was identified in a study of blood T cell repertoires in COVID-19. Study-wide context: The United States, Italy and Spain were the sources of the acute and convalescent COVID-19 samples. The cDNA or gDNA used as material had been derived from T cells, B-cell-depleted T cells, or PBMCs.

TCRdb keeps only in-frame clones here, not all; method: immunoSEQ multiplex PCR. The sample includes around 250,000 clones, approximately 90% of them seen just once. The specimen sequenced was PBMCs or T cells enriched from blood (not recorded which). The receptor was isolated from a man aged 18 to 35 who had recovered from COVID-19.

In nucleotides, the CDR3 is TGTGCCATCAGCCCAACGATCCGGGAAGAGACCCAGTACTTC. Translating it yields CAISPTIREETQYF. This chain links TRBV10-3 with TRBJ2-5; D is undetermined. Germline V gives CDR1 ENHRY, CDR2 SYGVKD. V lost 6 bases to trimming and J lost 3 bases, with 14 bases between them. The CDR3 covers 14 residues.